This record covers a single T cell receptor (beta chain). Antigen: not known. This CDR3 spans 12 amino acids. CDR1 is MGHDK, CDR2 SYGVNS, per germline. V shed 1 base and J shed 12 bases, with 10 bases lying between them. The data belong to a study of cytomegalovirus exposure and HLA in healthy donors. Broader study findings: TCR beta sequences numbering around 15,000 were associated with HLA alleles at 0.05 false discovery rate in a later analysis. A later analysis revealed that TCR association rates differed between HLA loci, peaking at DRB1 and bottoming out at HLA-C. Prior analysis indicated that the majority of TCR beta V segments exhibited productivity approximately 87% or approximately 30% of the time.

Primers: 60 Vbeta forward and 13 Jbeta reverse. The assay was immunoSEQ multiplex PCR, and TCRdb's table has in-frame clones only and misses some. The sample lists about 150,000 clones; 80% were seen once. The clonotype originates from a woman aged 40-49 years in good health and CMV-seropositive. The gene calls are TRBV25-1 and TRBJ2-4; no definite D call. The specimen sequenced was PBMCs. In nucleotides, the CDR3 is TGTGCCAGCAGTGAATCACGGGTCAGTCAGTACTTC. This encodes CASSESRVSQYF.